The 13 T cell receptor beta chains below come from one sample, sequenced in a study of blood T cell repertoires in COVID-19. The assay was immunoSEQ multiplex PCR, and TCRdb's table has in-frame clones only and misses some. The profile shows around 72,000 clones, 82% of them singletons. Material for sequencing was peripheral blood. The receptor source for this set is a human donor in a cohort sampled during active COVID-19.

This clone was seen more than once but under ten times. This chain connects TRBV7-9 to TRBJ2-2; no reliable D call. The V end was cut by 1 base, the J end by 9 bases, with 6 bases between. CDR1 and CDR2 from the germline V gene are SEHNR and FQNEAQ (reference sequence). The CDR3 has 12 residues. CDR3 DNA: TGTGCCAGCAGCTTAGATCTGTGGGAGCTGTTTTTT. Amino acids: CASSLDLWELFF.

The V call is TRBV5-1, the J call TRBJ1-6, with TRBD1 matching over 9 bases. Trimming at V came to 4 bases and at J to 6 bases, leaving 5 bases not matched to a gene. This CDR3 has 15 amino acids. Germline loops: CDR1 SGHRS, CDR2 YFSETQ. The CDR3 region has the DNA TGCGCCAGCAGCGCGGGACAGGGAGGTAATTCACCCCTCCACTTT. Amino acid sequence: CASSAGQGGNSPLHF.

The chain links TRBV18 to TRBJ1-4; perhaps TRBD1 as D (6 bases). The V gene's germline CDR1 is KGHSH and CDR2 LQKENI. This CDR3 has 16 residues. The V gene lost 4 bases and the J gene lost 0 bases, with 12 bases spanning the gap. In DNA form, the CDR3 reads TGTGCCAGCTCACTGGGGACACCTACAACTAATGAAAAACTGTTTTTT. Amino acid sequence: CASSLGTPTTNEKLFF. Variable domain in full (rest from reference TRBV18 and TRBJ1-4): NAGVMQNPRHLVRRRGQEARLRCSPMKGHSHVYWYRQLPEEGLKFMVYLQKENIIDESGMPKERFSAEFPKEGPSILRIQQVVRGDSAAYFCASSLGTPTTNEKLFFGSGTQLSVL.

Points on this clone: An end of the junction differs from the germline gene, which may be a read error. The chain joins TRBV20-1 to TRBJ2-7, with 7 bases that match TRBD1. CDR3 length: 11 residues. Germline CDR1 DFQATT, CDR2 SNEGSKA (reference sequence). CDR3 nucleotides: TGCAGTGCTTCAACAGGGGTTTCGACCCCGTTC. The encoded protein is CSASTGVSTPF.

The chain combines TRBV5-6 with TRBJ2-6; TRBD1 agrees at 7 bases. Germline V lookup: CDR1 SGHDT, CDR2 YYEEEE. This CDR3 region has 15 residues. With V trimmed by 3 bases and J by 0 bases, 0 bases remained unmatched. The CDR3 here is CASSWDSSGANVLTF. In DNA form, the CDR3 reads TGTGCCAGCAGCTGGGACAGCTCTGGGGCCAACGTCCTGACTTTC.

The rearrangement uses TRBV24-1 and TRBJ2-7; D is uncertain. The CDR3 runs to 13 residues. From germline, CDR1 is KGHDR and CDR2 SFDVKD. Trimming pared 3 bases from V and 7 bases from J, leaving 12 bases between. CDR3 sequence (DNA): TGTGCCACCAGTGATCCGTGGAGTGAAGAGCAGTACTTC. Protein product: CATSDPWSEEQYF.

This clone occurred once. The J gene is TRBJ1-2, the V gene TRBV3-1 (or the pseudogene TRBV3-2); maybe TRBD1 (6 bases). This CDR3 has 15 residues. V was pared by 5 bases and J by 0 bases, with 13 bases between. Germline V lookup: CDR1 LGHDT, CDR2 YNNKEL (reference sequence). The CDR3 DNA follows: TGTGCCAGCAGCGTGGGACACCTAGCTAACTATGGCTACACCTTC. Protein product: CASSVGHLANYGYTF.

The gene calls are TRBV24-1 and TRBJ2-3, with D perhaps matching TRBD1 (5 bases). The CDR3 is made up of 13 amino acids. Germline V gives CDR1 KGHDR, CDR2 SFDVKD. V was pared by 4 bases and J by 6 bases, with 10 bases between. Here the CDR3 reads CATSDPYRDTQYF. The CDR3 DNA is TGTGCCACCAGTGACCCCTACAGGGATACGCAGTATTTT.

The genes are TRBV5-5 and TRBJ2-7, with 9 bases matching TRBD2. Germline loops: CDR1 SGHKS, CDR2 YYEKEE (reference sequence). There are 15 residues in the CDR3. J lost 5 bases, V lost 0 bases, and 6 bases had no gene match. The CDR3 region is CASSLVGGGAHEQYF. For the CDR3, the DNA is TGTGCCAGCAGCTTGGTTGGCGGGGGGGCCCACGAGCAGTACTTC. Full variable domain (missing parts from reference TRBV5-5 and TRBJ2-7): DAGVTQSPTHLIKTRGQQVTLRCSPISGHKSVSWYQQVLGQGPQFIFQYYEKEERGRGNFPDRFSARQFPNYSSELNVNALLLGDSALYLCASSLVGGGAHEQYFGPGTRLTVT.

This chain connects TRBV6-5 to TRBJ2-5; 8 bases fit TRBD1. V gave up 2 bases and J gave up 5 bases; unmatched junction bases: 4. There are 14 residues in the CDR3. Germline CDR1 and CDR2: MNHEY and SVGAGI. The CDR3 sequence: CASSYRTGYETQYF. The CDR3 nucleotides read TGTGCCAGCAGTTACCGGACAGGGTACGAGACCCAGTACTTC.

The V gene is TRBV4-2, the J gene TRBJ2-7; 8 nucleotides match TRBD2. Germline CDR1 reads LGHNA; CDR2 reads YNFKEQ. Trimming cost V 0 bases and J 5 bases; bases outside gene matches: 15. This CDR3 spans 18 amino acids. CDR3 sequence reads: CASSQDRVWSGGPNEQYF. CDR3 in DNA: TGTGCCAGCAGCCAAGATCGGGTCTGGTCGGGGGGGCCCAACGAGCAGTACTTC.

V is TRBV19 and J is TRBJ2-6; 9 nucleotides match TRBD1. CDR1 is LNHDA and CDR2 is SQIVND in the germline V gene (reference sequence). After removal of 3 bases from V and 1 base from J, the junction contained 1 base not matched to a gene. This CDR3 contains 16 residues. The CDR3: CASSIDRGSGANVLTF. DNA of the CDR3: TGTGCCAGTAGTATCGACAGGGGGTCTGGGGCCAACGTCCTGACTTTC. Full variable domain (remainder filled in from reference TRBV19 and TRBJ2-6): DGGITQSPKYLFRKEGQNVTLSCEQNLNHDAMYWYRQDPGQGLRLIYYSQIVNDFQKGDIAEGYSVSREKKESFPLTVTSAQKNPTAFYLCASSIDRGSGANVLTFGAGSRLTVL.

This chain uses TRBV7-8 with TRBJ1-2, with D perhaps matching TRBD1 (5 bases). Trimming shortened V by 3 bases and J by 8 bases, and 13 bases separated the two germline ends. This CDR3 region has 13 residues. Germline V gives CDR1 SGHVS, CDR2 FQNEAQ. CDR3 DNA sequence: TGTGCCAGCAGCTTGTCGGGGGACGACGGCTACACCTTC. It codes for CASSLSGDDGYTF.